This T cell receptor beta chain appears in the sequencing data of a study of shared T cell receptors in the human thymus. CDR1 and CDR2 (germline): LGHNA, YNFKEQ. The CDR3 covers 18 residues. The V end lost 0 bases, the J end lost 8 bases, and 20 bases lay between the germline ends. Assay: immunoSEQ multiplex PCR; the TCRdb copy retains only in-frame clones and omits some. This sample yields hundreds of thousands of clones, of which more than 70% are seen a single time; roughly 0.0087% belongs to the top ten. The same data also went into a second study, on human thymus T cells. That study reports: Related reports documented highly overlapping thymic repertoires among unrelated individuals.

The chain combines TRBV4-2 with TRBJ1-6; TRBD1 might be the D (6 bases). The clonotype was recovered from a boy in the first two years of life with a congenital heart defect. The sequencing sample was made of thymocytes. DNA for the CDR3: TGTGCCAGCAGCCAAGATCCCAAGGGGGGGAATCATCATTCACCCCTCCACTTT. Protein sequence: CASSQDPKGGNHHSPLHF.